These 30 T cell receptor beta chains came from one sample sequenced in a study. TCRdb redid the calling of the 5' RACE reads with MiXCR, one entry per CDR3 protein. The sample records roughly 54,000 distinct CDR3 sequences, approximately 17% being singletons. Source material: naive CD4+ T cells sorted from blood. Subset here: naive CD4+ T cells, CD4+CD45RA+CD25-. Source of these receptors: a female donor with breast cancer.

CDR3 sequence (DNA): TGCGCCAGCAGCTTGGGACCTCAAGGGAGAGACATTCAGTACTTC. This codes for CASSLGPQGRDIQYF. This sequence joins TRBV5-1 and TRBJ2-4, with D tentatively TRBD2 (5 bases). V was trimmed by 0 bases and J by 8 bases, leaving 15 bases between them. The CDR3 loop spans 15 amino acids. Germline V gives CDR1 SGHRS, CDR2 YFSETQ. Drawing the rest from reference TRBV5-1 and TRBJ2-4, the complete variable domain is KAGVTQTPRYLIKTRGQQVTLSCSPISGHRSVSWYQQTPGQGLQFLFEYFSETQRNKGNFPGRFSGRQFSNSRSEMNVSTLELGDSALYLCASSLGPQGRDIQYFGAGTRLSVL.

The V and J genes are TRBV28 and TRBJ2-3, with 11 bases fitting TRBD2. Germline-derived CDR1 and CDR2 are MDHEN and SYDVKM. V dropped 3 bases and J dropped 4; count of bases not matched to a gene: 15. This CDR3 is built from 19 residues. CDR3 DNA: TGTGCCAGCAGTTTGGCAGGGCTAGGGCTAGCGGGAGGTTCAGATACGCAGTATTTT. It encodes CASSLAGLGLAGGSDTQYF.

This clonotype was counted at least ten times. The rearrangement links TRBV6-5 to TRBJ1-4; a weak D match, TRBD1 (6 bases). Trimming left V 0 bases short and J 1 base short, with 9 bases between. CDR3 length: 16 residues. Germline V gives CDR1 MNHEY, CDR2 SVGAGI. CDR3 amino acids: CASSYSTGRTNEKLFF. CDR3 sequence (DNA): TGTGCCAGCAGTTACTCGACAGGCCGAACTAATGAAAAACTGTTTTTT.

The sample holds many counts of this clonotype. The chain couples TRBV5-1 to TRBJ1-5, with a weak D call TRBD1 (6 bases). The CDR3 has 15 residues. With 0 bases removed from V and 7 bases from J, the gap between germline ends came to 14 bases. The germline CDR1 and CDR2 sequences are SGHRS and YFSETQ. This CDR3 is CASSLGQGKEQPQHF. Here the CDR3 DNA reads TGCGCCAGCAGCTTGGGGCAGGGGAAAGAACAGCCCCAGCATTTT.

For this clonotype: One end of the junction is discordant with germline, which a read error may explain. This chain connects TRBV30 to TRBJ1-4; D is perhaps TRBD1 (5 bases). This CDR3 comprises 14 residues. Germline CDR1 and CDR2: GTSNPN and SVGIG (reference sequence). The CDR3 region has the DNA TGTGCCTGGACAACCGGGACCCAAAATGAAAAACTGCTTTTT. This translates into CAWTTGTQNEKLLF. The whole variable domain, remainder taken from reference TRBV30 and TRBJ1-4, is SQTIHQWPATLVQPVGSPLSLECTVEGTSNPNLYWYRQAAGRGLQLLFYSVGIGQISSEVPQNLSASRPQDRQFILSSKKLLLSDSGFYLCAWTTGTQNEKLLFGSGTQLSVL.

J is TRBJ2-6 and V is TRBV28, with TRBD2 as a possible D gene (6 bases). The V gene lost 6 bases and the J gene lost 0 bases, with 15 bases spanning the gap. Germline assignment: CDR1 MDHEN and CDR2 SYDVKM. The CDR3 is 17 residues long. For the CDR3, the DNA is TGTGCCAGCAGGGCCGAAAGGGGAGGCTCTGGGGCCAACGTCCTGACTTTC. Translation gives CASRAERGGSGANVLTF.

The chain employs TRBV24-1 and TRBJ2-1, with D uncertain. CDR1 KGHDR and CDR2 SFDVKD come from the germline V gene. CDR3 length: 14 residues. Trimming stripped 8 bases from V and 7 bases from J, with 17 bases between. CDR3 sequence reads: CATTDRTGLNEQFF. As DNA, the CDR3 is TGTGCCACCACGGACCGGACCGGGCTTAATGAGCAGTTCTTC.

This clonotype showed up just a few times. The chain uses TRBV2 and TRBJ2-7; 7 bases fit TRBD1. V was clipped by 4 bases and J by 3 bases; unmatched bases: 0. The CDR3 runs to 12 residues. Per the germline V gene, CDR1 is SNHLY and CDR2 is FYNNEI. The DNA for the CDR3 is TGTGCCAGCAGTGGACAGGGCTACGAGCAGTACTTC. It is translated as CASSGQGYEQYF. The variable domain in full, completed from reference TRBV2 and TRBJ2-7, reads EPEVTQTPSHQVTQMGQEVILRCVPISNHLYFYWYRQILGQKVEFLVSFYNNEISEKSEIFDDQFSVERPDGSNFTLKIRSTKLEDSAMYFCASSGQGYEQYFGPGTRLTVT.

This clonotype was seen repeatedly, ten times or more. The chain employs TRBV5-6 and TRBJ2-3; tentative D call: TRBD1 (7 bases). CDR3 length: 15 amino acids. Germline assignment: CDR1 SGHDT and CDR2 YYEEEE. Trimming left V 4 bases short and J 3 bases short, with 15 bases between. The CDR3, as DNA: TGTGCCAGCAGCCCCGTTTCAGGGGGGACAGATACGCAGTATTTT. Protein: CASSPVSGGTDTQYF.

The sample holds many counts of this clonotype. V and J are TRBV20-1 and TRBJ2-7, with 9 bases aligning to TRBD1. J gave up 7 bases and V 7 bases, and 8 bases lay outside the gene matches. Germline V gene data show CDR1 as DFQATT and CDR2 as SNEGSKA (reference sequence). This CDR3 comprises 12 residues. CDR3 in amino acids: CSVNRGLSEQYF. The CDR3 DNA sequence: TGCAGTGTAAACAGGGGGCTAAGTGAGCAGTACTTC.

Ten or more counts support this clonotype. This sequence joins TRBV27 and TRBJ1-4; D is ambiguous. Trimming cost V 4 bases and J 5 bases, with 8 bases left between them. The CDR3 sequence is 13 residues long. Germline CDR1 reads MNHEY; CDR2 reads SMNVEV (reference sequence). Written as DNA, the CDR3 is TGTGCCAGCAGTTACGGATCGAATGAAAAACTGTTTTTT. Protein product: CASSYGSNEKLFF.

This rearrangement joins TRBV20-1 to TRBJ2-1; D possibly uses TRBD1 or TRBD2 (5 bases each). The germline V gene has CDR1 DFQATT and CDR2 SNEGSKA (reference sequence). The length of the CDR3 is 13 residues. V lost 5 bases, J lost 3 bases, and 11 bases lay in between. The CDR3 DNA sequence: TGCAGTGCTCTCCGGGACCACTACAATGAGCAGTTCTTC. It codes for CSALRDHYNEQFF.

The CDR3, as DNA: TGTGCCACCAGTCCGGGACAGGGCAACACCGGGGAGCTGTTTTTT. Its protein product is CATSPGQGNTGELFF. The gene calls are TRBV24-1 and TRBJ2-2; TRBD1 aligns across 9 bases. CDR1 is KGHDR, CDR2 SFDVKD, per germline. V trimming: 6 bases; J trimming: 2 bases; junction bases outside the gene matches: 3. The CDR3 contains 15 residues.

The count of this clonotype is one. The chain is built from TRBV25-1 and TRBJ1-2; D uncertain. V was trimmed by 6 bases and J by 4 bases, leaving 15 bases between them. The CDR3 sequence is 14 residues long. The germline CDR1 and CDR2 sequences are MGHDK and SYGVNS. CDR3 residues: CASRVSPDLYGYTF. The CDR3 coding sequence is TGTGCCAGCAGGGTATCTCCGGACCTCTATGGCTACACCTTC.

The chain links TRBV12-3 or TRBV12-4 to TRBJ1-1; unclear D gene. This CDR3 is 15 amino acids long. V shed 6 bases and J shed 1 base, with 15 bases lying between them. The CDR3 coding sequence is TGTGCCAGCAGGGTCCGACGACCGAAGAACACTGAAGCTTTCTTT. Translation: CASRVRRPKNTEAFF.

CDR3 in DNA: TGTGCCAGCAGCCAGCCGCCCTCTTCGTCCTACAATGAGCAGTTCTTC. Its protein product is CASSQPPSSSYNEQFF. The genes are TRBV4-2 and TRBJ2-1, with D uncertain. The germline V gene has CDR1 LGHNA and CDR2 YNFKEQ. V lost 3 bases to trimming and J lost 1 base, with 13 bases between them. The CDR3 loop spans 16 amino acids.

The chain links TRBV6-6 to TRBJ1-2, with D maybe TRBD1 (5 bases). Looked up from germline, CDR1 is MNHNY and CDR2 is SVGAGI (reference sequence). The CDR3 length is 14 residues. The germline V and J ends were trimmed by 10 bases and 3 bases, with 18 bases remaining between them. As DNA, the CDR3 is TGTGCCATCCAGAGAGAAAGACAGCACTATGGCTACACCTTC. The encoded protein is CAIQRERQHYGYTF.

In this sample, this clonotype turned up a few times. This sequence joins TRBV5-1 and TRBJ2-3, with D hard to call. Germline CDR1 is SGHRS and CDR2 is YFSETQ. V shed 0 bases and J shed 3 bases, with 5 bases lying between them. This CDR3 comprises 13 residues. Here the CDR3 DNA reads TGCGCCAGCAGCTTGGAAACGACAGATACGCAGTATTTT. Amino acid sequence: CASSLETTDTQYF.

This chain connects TRBV7-2 to TRBJ1-4; no clear D gene. The CDR3 is 15 residues long. The V and J ends lost 4 bases and 0 bases respectively, with 9 bases between them. Germline V gives CDR1 SGHTA, CDR2 FQGNSA. CDR3 bases: TGTGCCAGCAGCTCGGATCCAGCAACTAATGAAAAACTGTTTTTT. It translates to CASSSDPATNEKLFF.

This clonotype was detected many times. The chain combines TRBV12-3 or TRBV12-4 with TRBJ2-3, with 12 bases identical to TRBD1. V lost 0 bases and J lost 2; bases outside the gene matches: 6. This CDR3 is built from 18 residues. The CDR3 is CASSLALGTGGPTDTQYF. CDR3 bases: TGTGCCAGCAGTTTAGCGCTCGGGACAGGGGGCCCCACAGATACGCAGTATTTT.

Only a few counts were recorded for this clonotype. This chain joins TRBV20-1 and TRBJ2-1, with 7 bases lining up with TRBD2. The CDR3 has 14 residues. The V and J ends lost 5 bases and 0 bases, in that order; junction bases with no gene match: 4. Germline loops: CDR1 DFQATT, CDR2 SNEGSKA (reference sequence). The CDR3 region has the DNA TGCAGTGCTCCGGGACTAAGCTCCTACAATGAGCAGTTCTTC. It translates to CSAPGLSSYNEQFF.

CDR3 DNA: TGTGCCAGCGCCAGGGGGCTTGGAACAGATACGCAGTATTTT. It encodes CASARGLGTDTQYF. The chain combines TRBV7-3 with TRBJ2-3; TRBD1 matches 8 bases. The CDR3 has 14 amino acids. V lost 8 bases, J lost 3 bases, and 7 bases stayed unmatched. Germline values: CDR1 SGHTA, CDR2 FQGTGA.

This clonotype was detected only a few times. The rearrangement joins TRBV7-9 to TRBJ2-7; D not resolved. Trimming pared 1 base from V and 2 bases from J, leaving 12 bases between. The CDR3 extends over 15 amino acids. Germline assignment: CDR1 SEHNR and CDR2 FQNEAQ (reference sequence). In DNA, the CDR3 is TGTGCCAGCAGCTTAGGTATGCGCCGACCCTACGAGCAGTACTTC. This encodes CASSLGMRRPYEQYF.

The sample holds many counts of this clonotype. This sequence joins TRBV6-5 and TRBJ1-2; D gene ambiguous. The length of the CDR3 is 13 residues. Trimming stripped 5 bases from V and 3 bases from J, with 10 bases between. Germline CDR1 and CDR2: MNHEY and SVGAGI. The CDR3 DNA reads as TGTGCCAGCAGTCCCCAAAGGGACTATGGCTACACCTTC. This sequence encodes CASSPQRDYGYTF.

This clonotype was counted a few times. The chain employs TRBV6-1 and TRBJ1-2; 8 bases are shared with TRBD1. CDR1 and CDR2 from the germline V gene are MNHNS and SASEGT. This CDR3 has 14 amino acids. V was pared by 1 base and J by 8 bases, with 6 bases of the junction left unmatched. The CDR3 bases are TGTGCCAGCAGTGAAGTAGGAGGGACAGGCGGCTACACCTTC. Translation: CASSEVGGTGGYTF.

At least ten counts were recorded for this clonotype. The V call is TRBV12-3 or TRBV12-4, the J call TRBJ2-1; D may be TRBD1 (6 bases). V lost 9 bases to trimming and J lost 1 base, with 13 bases between them. This CDR3 has 14 residues. The CDR3 region is CASLKGGSYNEQFF. CDR3 in DNA: TGTGCCAGTCTCAAAGGGGGATCCTACAATGAGCAGTTCTTC.

The chain carries TRBV12-3 or TRBV12-4 and TRBJ2-3; 8 bases are shared with TRBD1. Trimming cost V 7 bases and J 5 bases; bases outside gene matches: 11. The CDR3 totals 15 residues. CDR3 in DNA: TGTGCCAGCACCCTTAGCCCCAGGGGGCTAGATACGCAGTATTTT. Amino acids: CASTLSPRGLDTQYF.

The chain has TRBV5-1 and TRBJ2-7; 9 positions agree with TRBD1. CDR3 length: 14 amino acids. Per germline, CDR1 SGHRS and CDR2 YFSETQ. The junction had 5 bases not matched to a gene; V was cut back by 4 bases and J by 3 bases. Here the CDR3 DNA reads TGCGCCAGCAGCACCTGGGACAGGGTCTACGAGCAGTACTTC. Protein sequence: CASSTWDRVYEQYF.

With respect to this clonotype: The CDR3 carries no conserved terminal phenylalanine or tryptophan, so it likely arises from a read error. The J gene is TRBJ2-1, the V gene TRBV7-6; TRBD2 might be the D (6 bases). Trimming removed 4 bases from V and 2 bases from J, with 12 bases in between. The CDR3 consists of 15 residues. Germline V gene lookup returns CDR1 SGHVS and CDR2 FNYEAQ. The CDR3 here is CASSYQDYTYNEQFS. The CDR3 bases are TGTGCCAGCAGCTACCAGGACTACACCTACAATGAGCAGTTCTCC.

This clonotype was seen a few times. The chain joins TRBV12-3 or TRBV12-4 to TRBJ2-1; D unresolved. The CDR3 runs to 13 residues. The V end lost 6 bases, the J end lost 7 bases, and 13 bases lay between the germline ends. CDR3 DNA: TGTGCCAGCAGGTTCTCCCTGGATAATGAGCAGTTCTTC. This sequence encodes CASRFSLDNEQFF.